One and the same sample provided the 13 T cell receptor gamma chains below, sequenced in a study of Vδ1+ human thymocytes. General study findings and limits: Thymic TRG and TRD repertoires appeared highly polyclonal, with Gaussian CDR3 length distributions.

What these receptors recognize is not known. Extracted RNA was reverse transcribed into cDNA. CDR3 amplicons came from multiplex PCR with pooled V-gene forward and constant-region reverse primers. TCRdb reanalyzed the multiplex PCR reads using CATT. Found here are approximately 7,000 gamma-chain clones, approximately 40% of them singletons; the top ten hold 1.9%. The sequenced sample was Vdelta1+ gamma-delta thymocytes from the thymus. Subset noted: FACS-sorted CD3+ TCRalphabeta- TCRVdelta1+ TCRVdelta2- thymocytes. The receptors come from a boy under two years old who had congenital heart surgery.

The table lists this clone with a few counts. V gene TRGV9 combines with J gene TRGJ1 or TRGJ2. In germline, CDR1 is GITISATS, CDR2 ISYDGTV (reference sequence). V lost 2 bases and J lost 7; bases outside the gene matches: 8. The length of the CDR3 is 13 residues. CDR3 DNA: TGTGCCTTGTGGGAGGCCCTTCGGTATAAGAAACTCTTT. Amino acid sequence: CALWEALRYKKLF.

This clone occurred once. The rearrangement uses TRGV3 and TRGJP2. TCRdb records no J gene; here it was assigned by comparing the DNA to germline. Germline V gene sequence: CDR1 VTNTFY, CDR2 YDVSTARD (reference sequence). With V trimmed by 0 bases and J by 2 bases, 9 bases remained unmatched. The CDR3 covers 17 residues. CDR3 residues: CATWDRRGLSSDWIKTF. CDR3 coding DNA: TGTGCCACCTGGGACAGGCGGGGACTCAGTAGTGATTGGATCAAGACGTTT.

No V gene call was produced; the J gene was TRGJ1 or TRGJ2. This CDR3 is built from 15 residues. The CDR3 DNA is TGTGCCACCTGGGGCTATCTATTTACGCATTATAAGAAACTCTTT. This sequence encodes CATWGYLFTHYKKLF.

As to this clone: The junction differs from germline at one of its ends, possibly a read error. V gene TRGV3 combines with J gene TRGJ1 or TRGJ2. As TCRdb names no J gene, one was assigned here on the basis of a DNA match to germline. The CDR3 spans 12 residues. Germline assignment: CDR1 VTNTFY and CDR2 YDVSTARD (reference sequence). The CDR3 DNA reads TGTGCCACATGGGACAGGCGGAGGAGGAAACTCTTT. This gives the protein CATWDRRRRKLF.

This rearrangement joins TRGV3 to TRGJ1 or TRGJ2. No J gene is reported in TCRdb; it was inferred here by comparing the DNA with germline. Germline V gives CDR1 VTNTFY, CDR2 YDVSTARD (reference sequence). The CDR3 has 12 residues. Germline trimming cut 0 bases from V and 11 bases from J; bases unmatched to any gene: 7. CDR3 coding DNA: TGTGCCACCTGGGACAGGCAATTTCAGAAACTCTTT. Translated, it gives CATWDRQFQKLF.

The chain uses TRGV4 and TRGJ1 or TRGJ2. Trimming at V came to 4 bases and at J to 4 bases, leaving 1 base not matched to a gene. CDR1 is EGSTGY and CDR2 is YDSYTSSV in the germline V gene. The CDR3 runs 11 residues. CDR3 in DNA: TGTGCCACCTGGGACTATTATAAGAAACTCTTT. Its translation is CATWDYYKKLF.

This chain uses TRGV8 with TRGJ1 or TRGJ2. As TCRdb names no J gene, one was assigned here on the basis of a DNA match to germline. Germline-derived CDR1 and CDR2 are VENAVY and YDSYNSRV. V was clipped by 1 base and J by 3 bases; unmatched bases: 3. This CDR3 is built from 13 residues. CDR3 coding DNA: TGTGCCACCTGGGATAGAGGTTATTATAAGAAACTCTTT. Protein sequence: CATWDRGYYKKLF.

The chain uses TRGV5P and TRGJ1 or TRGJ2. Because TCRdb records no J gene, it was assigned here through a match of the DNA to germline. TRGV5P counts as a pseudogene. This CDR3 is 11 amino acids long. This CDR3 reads CATWGGYRKLF. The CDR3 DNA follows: TGTGCCACCTGGGGCGGGTATAGGAAACTCTTT.

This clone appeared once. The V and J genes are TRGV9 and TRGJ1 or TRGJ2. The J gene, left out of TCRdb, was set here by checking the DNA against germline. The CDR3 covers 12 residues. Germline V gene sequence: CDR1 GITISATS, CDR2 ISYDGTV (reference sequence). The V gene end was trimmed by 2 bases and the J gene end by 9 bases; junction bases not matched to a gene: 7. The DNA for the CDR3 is TGTGCCTTGTGGGAGGCCTCCCCTAAGAAACTCTTT. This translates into CALWEASPKKLF.

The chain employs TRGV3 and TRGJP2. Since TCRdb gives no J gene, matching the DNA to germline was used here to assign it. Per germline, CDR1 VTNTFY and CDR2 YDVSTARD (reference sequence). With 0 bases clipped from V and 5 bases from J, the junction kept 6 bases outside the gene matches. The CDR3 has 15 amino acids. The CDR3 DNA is TGTGCCACCTGGGACAGGGGGGGAAGTGATTGGATCAAGACGTTT. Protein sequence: CATWDRGGSDWIKTF.

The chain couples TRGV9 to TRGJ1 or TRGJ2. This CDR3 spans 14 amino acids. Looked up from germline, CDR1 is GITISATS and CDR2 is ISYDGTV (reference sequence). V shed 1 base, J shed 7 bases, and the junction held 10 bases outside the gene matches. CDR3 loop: CALWEVLWGYKKLF. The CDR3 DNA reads TGTGCCTTGTGGGAGGTCCTTTGGGGGTATAAGAAACTCTTT.

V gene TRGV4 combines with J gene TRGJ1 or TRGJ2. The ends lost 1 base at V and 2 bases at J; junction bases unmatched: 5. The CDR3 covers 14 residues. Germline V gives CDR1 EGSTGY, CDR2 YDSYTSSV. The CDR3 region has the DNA TGTGCCACCTGGGATGGACTTTATTATTATAAGAAACTCTTT. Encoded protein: CATWDGLYYYKKLF.

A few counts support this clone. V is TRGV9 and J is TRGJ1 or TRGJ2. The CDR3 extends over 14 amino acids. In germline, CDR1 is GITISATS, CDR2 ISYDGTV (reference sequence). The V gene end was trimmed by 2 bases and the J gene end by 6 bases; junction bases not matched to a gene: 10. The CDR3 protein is CALWEGRRSYKKLF. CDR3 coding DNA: TGTGCCTTGTGGGAGGGGCGCCGTAGTTATAAGAAACTCTTT.